In its sample, the clone carrying this T cell receptor beta chain was seen a few times. This entry belongs to a study of cytomegalovirus exposure and HLA in healthy donors. PCR employed 60 Vbeta and 13 Jbeta primers. Produced via immunoSEQ multiplex PCR; TCRdb's table is partial and in-frame only. The top ten clones hold roughly 3.4% of a sample with some 150,000 clones, roughly 86% of them seen once. The trim removed 1 base at V and 4 bases at J, leaving 13 bases unmatched. The CDR3 runs 18 residues. Germline V lookup: CDR1 LGHNA, CDR2 YNFKEQ. What was sequenced was PBMCs. V is TRBV4-2 and J is TRBJ1-2; 9 bases line up with TRBD1. The source is a man between 18 and 29 years old in good health and CMV-seropositive. Here the CDR3 DNA reads TGTGCCAGCAGCCAAGGGGGGGGTAGGGGGACAGGGACCTATGGCTACACCTTC. The encoded protein is CASSQGGGRGTGTYGYTF.